The present entry profiles one T cell receptor beta chain with its context. Its antigen is undetermined. The assay was immunoSEQ multiplex PCR, and TCRdb's table has in-frame clones only and misses some. The repertoire holds 3,000 to 4,000 clones, with 18% as singletons. The sample is drawn from a study of T cell clonotyping in hematopoietic cell transplantation. Trimming cost V 5 bases and J 1 base, with 23 bases left between them. Germline V lookup: CDR1 GTSNPN, CDR2 SVGIG (reference sequence). This CDR3 has 17 amino acids. Study-wide points: Few recipient clonotypes overlapped donors; over 95% were de novo at given depth.

The receptor comes from a male patient in his fifties or sixties who had an allogeneic stem cell transplant from a related donor, so the T cells may come from the graft donor. Some clones in this sample may be carry-over from other donors' samples. This material consisted of peripheral blood mononuclear cells, taken 30 days after allogeneic stem cell transplant. The rearrangement links TRBV30 to TRBJ1-2; a weak D match, TRBD1 (6 bases). The CDR3 DNA sequence: TGTGCCTGGGCAACTACCCAACTAGGGACAAGTAACTATGGCTACACCTTC. This sequence encodes CAWATTQLGTSNYGYTF.